The sequence of this TCR beta chain was determined in a study of T cell responses to AZD1222 COVID-19 vaccine. General observations from the study: Clonal diversity may have been underestimated, and the donors were mostly white British, with more females than males.

Regarding this clone: Its antigen remains unknown.

V dropped 0 bases and J dropped 2 bases, with 8 bases sitting between them. CDR1 and CDR2 from the germline V gene are LGHNA and YSLEER. This CDR3 spans 15 amino acids. Produced via immunoSEQ multiplex PCR; TCRdb's table is partial and in-frame only. The top ten hold roughly 12% of the sample, which has approximately 100,000 clones, roughly 90% seen once. The sequencing used peripheral blood, collected on day 0 of MenACWY control vaccination. The receptor was isolated from an adult in good health. J is TRBJ2-1 and V is TRBV4-3, with D hard to call. The CDR3 sequence: CASSQDRQTYNEQFF. DNA of the CDR3: TGCGCCAGCAGCCAAGACAGGCAGACCTACAATGAGCAGTTCTTC.